A selection of T cell receptor beta chains follows, all from one sample in a study of blood T cell repertoires in COVID-19. The data were produced by immunoSEQ multiplex PCR, yet TCRdb's version contains in-frame clones alone and is incomplete. The sample carries 200,000 to 250,000 clones, more than 70% recorded once. Sequencing used peripheral blood. These TCRs come from a woman of 80 years or more with COVID-19, enrolled during active disease. Both conserved end residues are part of each CDR3. A D gene is named only where the DNA matches it firmly. For some rows the clone size is stated as once, few or many, or as a class when expanded; others skip it.

d_gene,v_gene,abundance,len,j_gene,CDR3nt,CDR3aa
TRBD2,TRBV2,-,17,TRBJ2-1,TGTGCCAGCAGTCCTGAAGCACTAGCGGGGGCCCTAAATGAGCAGTTCTTC,CASSPEALAGALNEQFF
TRBD1,TRBV6-5,-,13,TRBJ1-2,TGTGCCAGCAGTTATGGACAGGGGTTTGGCTACACCTTC,CASSYGQGFGYTF
TRBD1,TRBV7-2,-,16,TRBJ1-3,TGTGCCAGCAGCTCGGGGACAGGGGCGACTGGAAACACCATATATTTT,CASSSGTGATGNTIYF
-,TRBV9,-,12,TRBJ1-3,TGTGCCAGCAGTCAGGGGGGAAACACCATATATTTT,CASSQGGNTIYF
TRBD1,TRBV4-1,-,15,TRBJ2-7,TGCGCCAGCAGCCAAAAAGCTCAGGGGGCCTACGAGCAGTACTTC,CASSQKAQGAYEQYF
-,TRBV19,-,15,TRBJ1-3,TGTGCCAGTATCCCGGGAGGGAGCTCTGGAAACACCATATATTTT,CASIPGGSSGNTIYF
TRBD2,TRBV5-1,-,18,TRBJ2-1,TGCGCCAGCAGCTTGCTCGGGACTAGCGGGGGCACCTACAATGAGCAGTTCTTC,CASSLLGTSGGTYNEQFF
TRBD1,TRBV10-3,-,15,TRBJ1-3,TGTGCCATCGGAACCCAGGGGGTATCTGGAAACACCATATATTTT,CAIGTQGVSGNTIYF
-,TRBV7-2,-,14,TRBJ1-2,TGTGCCAGCAGCTTCCAGGGATTTAACTATGGCTACACCTTC,CASSFQGFNYGYTF
TRBD1,TRBV15,-,17,TRBJ1-5,TGTGCCACCAGCAGGGGCATCGGACAGGGGTACAATCAGCCCCAGCATTTT,CATSRGIGQGYNQPQHF
-,TRBV10-3,-,13,TRBJ1-6,TGTGCCATCAGTGAGGGCACAGGGTCACCCCTCCACTTT,CAISEGTGSPLHF
TRBD1,TRBV9,few,15,TRBJ1-1,TGTGCCAGCAGCTTCCGACAGGGCTCTAACACTGAAGCTTTCTTT,CASSFRQGSNTEAFF
-,TRBV27,-,14,TRBJ2-5,TGTGCCAGCAGGCAGGGTTTTTACCAAGAGACCCAGTACTTC,CASRQGFYQETQYF
-,TRBV28,-,14,TRBJ1-3,TGTGCCAGCAGCCCCCCGCGTTTTGGAAACACCATATATTTT,CASSPPRFGNTIYF
-,TRBV7-3,-,15,TRBJ2-3,TGTGCCAGCAGCTTGACAGCAACCAAAACAGATACGCAGTATTTT,CASSLTATKTDTQYF
-,TRBV14,few,12,TRBJ1-2,TGTGCCAGCAGCCAATATAACTATGGCTACACCTTC,CASSQYNYGYTF
TRBD1,TRBV9,few,14,TRBJ1-1,TGTGCCAGCAGCGTAGGACAGGGCAACACTGAAGCTTTCTTT,CASSVGQGNTEAFF
TRBD2,TRBV4-1,once,17,TRBJ2-1,TGCGCCAGCAGCCAAGATCGGGCAGCGGGGGGGCAGAATGAGCAGTTCTTC,CASSQDRAAGGQNEQFF
TRBD1,TRBV18,-,17,TRBJ2-6,TGTGCCAGCTCACCTGCACAGGGGGCCTCTGGGGCCAACGTCCTGACTTTC,CASSPAQGASGANVLTF
-,TRBV28,-,12,TRBJ1-5,TGTGCCAGCAAAGGGGGCAATCAGCCCCAGCATTTT,CASKGGNQPQHF
TRBD2,TRBV10-3,-,14,TRBJ2-1,TGTGCCATCAGTGAACGCGGGGGAGGGAATGAGCAGTTCTTC,CAISERGGGNEQFF
-,TRBV19,-,14,TRBJ2-2,TGTGCCAGTAGTGGGGCGAGGATCACCGGGGAGCTGTTTTTT,CASSGARITGELFF
TRBD1,TRBV19,-,14,TRBJ1-1,TGTGCCAGTAGTTTGCAGGGGGTAAACACTGAAGCTTTCTTT,CASSLQGVNTEAFF
TRBD1,TRBV19,-,16,TRBJ1-2,TGTGCCAGTAGTAGTGGGAGCGGACAGGTTGTGTATGGCTACACCTTC,CASSSGSGQVVYGYTF
TRBD1,TRBV28,-,15,TRBJ1-5,TGTGCCAGCAGTTCAGGGGGCTCGGGCAATCAGCCCCAGCATTTT,CASSSGGSGNQPQHF
TRBD1,TRBV6-5,-,15,TRBJ1-2,TGTGCCAGCAGAGCCCCCGGACAGGGGTCCTATGGCTACACCTTC,CASRAPGQGSYGYTF
-,TRBV7-2,-,13,TRBJ2-5,TGTGCCAGCAGCAGTCAGGCCTCGGAGACCCAGTACTTC,CASSSQASETQYF
TRBD1,TRBV4-3,-,14,TRBJ1-2,TGCGCCAGCAGCCCGGGACAGGGGGCAGGTGGCTACACCTTC,CASSPGQGAGGYTF
TRBD1,TRBV6-5,-,14,TRBJ2-5,TGTGCCAGCAGTTACTCGGGACAGCAAGAGACCCAGTACTTC,CASSYSGQQETQYF
TRBD1,TRBV27,-,16,TRBJ1-6,TGTGCCAGCAGTTCTAGGACAGGGGGCTATAATTCACCCCTCCACTTT,CASSSRTGGYNSPLHF
TRBD2,TRBV10-3,-,17,TRBJ2-3,TGTGCCATCAGAAAAACTAGCGGGGGGACTAGCACAGATACGCAGTATTTT,CAIRKTSGGTSTDTQYF
-,TRBV10-3,-,13,TRBJ1-1,TGTGCCATCAGTGAGTCGGCGGGACGTGAAGCTTTCTTT,CAISESAGREAFF